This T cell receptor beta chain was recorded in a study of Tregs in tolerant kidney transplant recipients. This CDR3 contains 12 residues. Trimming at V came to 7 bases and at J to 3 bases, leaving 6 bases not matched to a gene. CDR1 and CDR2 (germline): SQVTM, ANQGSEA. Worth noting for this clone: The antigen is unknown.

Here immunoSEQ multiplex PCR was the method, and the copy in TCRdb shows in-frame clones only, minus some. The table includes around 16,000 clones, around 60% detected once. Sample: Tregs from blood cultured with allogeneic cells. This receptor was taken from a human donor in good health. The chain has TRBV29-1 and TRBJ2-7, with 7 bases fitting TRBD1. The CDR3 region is CSGLDRVYEQYF. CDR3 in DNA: TGCAGCGGCTTAGACAGGGTCTACGAGCAGTACTTC.